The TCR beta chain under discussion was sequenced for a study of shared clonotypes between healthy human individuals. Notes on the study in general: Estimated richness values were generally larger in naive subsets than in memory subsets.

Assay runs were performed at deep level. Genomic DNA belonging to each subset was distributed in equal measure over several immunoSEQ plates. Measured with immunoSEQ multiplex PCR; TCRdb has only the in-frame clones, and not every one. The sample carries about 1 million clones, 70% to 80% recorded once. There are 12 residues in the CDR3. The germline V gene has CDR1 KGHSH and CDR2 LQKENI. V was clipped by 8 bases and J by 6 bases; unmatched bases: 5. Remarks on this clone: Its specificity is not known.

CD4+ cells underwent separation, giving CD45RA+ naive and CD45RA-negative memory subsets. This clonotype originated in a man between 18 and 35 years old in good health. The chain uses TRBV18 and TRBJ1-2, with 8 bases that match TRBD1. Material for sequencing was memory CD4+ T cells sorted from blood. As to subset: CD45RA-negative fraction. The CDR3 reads CASNQGAHGYTF. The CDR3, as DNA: TGTGCCAGCAATCAGGGGGCCCATGGCTACACCTTC.